This paragraph reports one T cell receptor (beta chain). The antigen is unknown. This sample was included in a study of monozygotic twins with inflammatory bowel disease. Eight reactions per sample, run separately, yielded cDNA. Addition of UMIs with a 6-nucleotide sample barcode was achieved by template switching. For each CDR3 protein, TCRdb gives one entry from its re-call of the 5' RACE reads, without DNA. Its table records hundreds of thousands of distinct CDR3 sequences. It was from whole blood, with no T cell sorting, that total RNA was isolated. This CDR3 is 17 amino acids long. Study-level points and caveats: Patient-specific immunosuppressive treatments may have made repertoires more variable.

Input material: blood. The chain employs TRBV12-3 or TRBV12-4 and TRBJ2-7; there is no DNA to check the TCRdb D call of TRBD1. This clonotype originated in a human donor with ulcerative colitis or Crohn's disease, or a healthy co-twin of an affected twin (not recorded which). CDR3: CASSLAVGTGGIYEQYF.